This T cell receptor beta chain was recorded in a study of blood T cell repertoires in COVID-19. Study details: Sites in the United States, Italy and Spain provided acute and convalescent COVID-19 samples.

This clone has only one observation. The assay was immunoSEQ multiplex PCR, and TCRdb's table has in-frame clones only and misses some. The sample lists 200,000 to 250,000 clones; about 80% were seen once. This CDR3 spans 15 amino acids. Per germline, CDR1 LGHDT and CDR2 YNNKEL (reference sequence). Trimming removed 6 bases at V and 0 bases at J, with 13 bases between. The chain recombines TRBV3-1 (or the pseudogene TRBV3-2) with TRBJ2-3, with TRBD2 as a possible D gene (5 bases). The sequencing sample was made of peripheral blood. The receptor was isolated from a woman aged 25-40 years who had recovered from COVID-19. CDR3 protein: CASSDKRRSTDTQYF. In DNA, the CDR3 is TGTGCCAGCAGTGACAAGAGGAGGAGCACAGATACGCAGTATTTT.